Below, 19 T cell receptor beta chains from the same sample are listed, as sequenced in a study of blood T cell repertoires in COVID-19. Libraries were prepared by immunoSEQ multiplex PCR; TCRdb keeps only in-frame clonotypes and omits some of them. The table records approximately 180,000 clones, around nine tenths of them present only once. The sequenced material came from peripheral blood. These receptors were taken from a man between 60 and 70 years old with active or convalescent COVID-19.

In nucleotides, the CDR3 is TGTGCCACCCTGGACAGGGCTGGAAACACCATATATTTT. It codes for CATLDRAGNTIYF. J is TRBJ1-3 and V is TRBV6-5, with 8 bases fitting TRBD1. Germline V gene data show CDR1 as MNHEY and CDR2 as SVGAGI. The V segment lost 10 bases and the J segment 2 bases; nucleotides outside the gene matches: 4. The CDR3 contains 13 residues.

The genes are TRBV18 and TRBJ2-3, with 9 nucleotides matching TRBD2. This CDR3 comprises 18 residues. From germline, CDR1 is KGHSH and CDR2 LQKENI. V gave up 3 bases and J gave up 2 bases; unmatched junction bases: 12. In nucleotides, the CDR3 is TGTGCCAGCTCACCTGCCGCCGGTAGCGGGAGACACACAGATACGCAGTATTTT. Translated, it gives CASSPAAGSGRHTDTQYF.

This clone appeared a few times. The rearrangement uses TRBV3-1 (or the pseudogene TRBV3-2) and TRBJ2-7, with TRBD2 matching 11 bases. Germline V gives CDR1 LGHDT, CDR2 YNNKEL (reference sequence). This CDR3 contains 15 residues. V was pared by 5 bases and J by 6 bases, with 9 bases of the junction left unmatched. The chain's CDR3 is CASSAVAGGPSEQYF. CDR3 bases: TGTGCCAGCAGCGCAGTAGCGGGGGGGCCTAGCGAGCAGTACTTC.

V usage is TRBV7-3 and J usage is TRBJ2-2; perhaps TRBD2 as D (5 bases). CDR1 and CDR2 (germline): SGHTA, FQGTGA. V was trimmed by 2 bases and J by 4 bases, leaving 11 bases between them. The CDR3 extends over 15 amino acids. The CDR3 DNA is TGTGCCAGCAGCTTAGGAGGTGCCAGCACCGGGGAGCTGTTTTTT. Translated, it gives CASSLGGASTGELFF.

The rearrangement uses TRBV5-1 and TRBJ1-5; D is unresolved. Germline loops: CDR1 SGHRS, CDR2 YFSETQ. The CDR3 is 15 residues long. V was pared by 5 bases and J by 6 bases, with 18 bases between. CDR3 nucleotides: TGCGCCAGCAGTTCCTCGGGAGATTGGGGTCAGCCCCAGCATTTT. Protein sequence: CASSSSGDWGQPQHF.

The V call is TRBV19, the J call TRBJ1-5; the D gene is possibly TRBD1 (6 bases). Trimming removed 5 bases at V and 0 bases at J, with 11 bases between. Per germline, CDR1 LNHDA and CDR2 SQIVND (reference sequence). This CDR3 comprises 15 residues. In DNA form, the CDR3 reads TGTGCCAGTAGTCCATACAGGGATAGCAATCAGCCCCAGCATTTT. Its protein product is CASSPYRDSNQPQHF.

This clone was seen only once. This sequence joins TRBV9 and TRBJ1-4, with 7 nucleotides matching TRBD1. The CDR3 length is 15 residues. Germline CDR1 reads SGDLS; CDR2 reads YYNGEE. V lost 4 bases and J lost 3; bases outside the gene matches: 6. In nucleotides, the CDR3 is TGTGCCAGCAGCTCCACAGGGGCGCCTAATGAAAAACTGTTTTTT. Translated, it gives CASSSTGAPNEKLFF.

The chain employs TRBV4-2 and TRBJ2-5, with D maybe TRBD2 (7 bases). V lost 2 bases and J 1 base, leaving 17 bases between the germline ends. This CDR3 contains 17 residues. CDR1 is LGHNA, CDR2 YNFKEQ, per germline. This CDR3 reads CASSQRGAHTSQETQYF. The CDR3 nucleotides read TGTGCCAGCAGCCAACGGGGGGCCCATACCTCCCAAGAGACCCAGTACTTC.

The chain employs TRBV2 and TRBJ2-1, with 9 positions matching TRBD2. Germline CDR1 reads SNHLY; CDR2 reads FYNNEI. With V trimmed by 6 bases and J by 6 bases, 9 bases remained unmatched. The CDR3 sequence is 15 residues long. The CDR3: CASSAAGGLGNEQFF. Here the CDR3 DNA reads TGTGCCAGCAGCGCTGCGGGGGGGCTGGGCAATGAGCAGTTCTTC.

The genes are TRBV27 and TRBJ1-2, with 7 bases matching TRBD1. Per the germline V gene, CDR1 is MNHEY and CDR2 is SMNVEV (reference sequence). This CDR3 comprises 14 residues. Trimming took 7 bases from V and 4 from J; bases not matched to a gene: 9. CDR3 nucleotides: TGTGCCAGCACCACAGGGGACGGTATCTATGGCTACACCTTC. Its translation: CASTTGDGIYGYTF.

The CDR3 protein is CASSPLDSGNTIYF. The CDR3 bases are TGTGCCAGCTCACCTTTGGACAGCGGAAACACCATATATTTT. The chain uses TRBV18 and TRBJ1-3, with D possibly being TRBD1 (6 bases). V dropped 3 bases and J dropped 4 bases, with 10 bases sitting between them. This CDR3 has 14 amino acids. The germline V gene has CDR1 KGHSH and CDR2 LQKENI. Looking up the rest from reference TRBV18 and TRBJ1-3 gives the full variable domain: NAGVMQNPRHLVRRRGQEARLRCSPMKGHSHVYWYRQLPEEGLKFMVYLQKENIIDESGMPKERFSAEFPKEGPSILRIQQVVRGDSAAYFCASSPLDSGNTIYFGEGSWLTVV.

This chain connects TRBV27 to TRBJ2-3; no clear D gene. CDR1 is MNHEY and CDR2 is SMNVEV in the germline V gene (reference sequence). V was cut by 3 bases and J by 6 bases, with 4 bases left in between. This CDR3 comprises 11 residues. The CDR3 reads CASSLRDTQYF. In DNA, the CDR3 is TGTGCCAGCAGTTTGAGGGATACGCAGTATTTT.

The chain couples TRBV7-9 to TRBJ1-2; TRBD1 matches 9 bases. This CDR3 spans 13 amino acids. CDR1 and CDR2 from the germline V gene are SEHNR and FQNEAQ (reference sequence). V lost 2 bases and J lost 6; bases outside the gene matches: 1. The chain's CDR3 is CASSLTGGDGYTF. Written as DNA, the CDR3 is TGTGCCAGCAGCTTAACAGGGGGCGATGGCTACACCTTC.

This clone was detected once. The CDR3 spells CASSAQGARGNTIYF. The CDR3 DNA is TGTGCCAGCAGTGCCCAGGGGGCGCGAGGAAACACCATATATTTT. The chain employs TRBV2 and TRBJ1-3; 8 nucleotides line up with TRBD1. Germline V gene sequence: CDR1 SNHLY, CDR2 FYNNEI. The CDR3 totals 15 residues. The V segment lost 4 bases and the J segment 4 bases; nucleotides outside the gene matches: 6.

This chain links TRBV19 with TRBJ1-2; TRBD1 is a possible D gene (6 bases). V was trimmed by 7 bases and J by 0 bases, leaving 18 bases between them. This CDR3 has 16 residues. Germline V gene lookup returns CDR1 LNHDA and CDR2 SQIVND (reference sequence). For the CDR3, the DNA is TGTGCCAGTATCCCCGCGAGGGACATATCTAACTATGGCTACACCTTC. The encoded protein is CASIPARDISNYGYTF.

The chain combines TRBV11-1 with TRBJ1-1, with D possibly being TRBD1 (5 bases). The CDR3 extends over 13 amino acids. The germline V gene has CDR1 SGHAT and CDR2 FQDESV (reference sequence). Trimming removed 1 base at V and 3 bases at J, with 6 bases between. DNA of the CDR3: TGTGCCAGCAGCTTAGTAGGGGACACTGAAGCTTTCTTT. Translation: CASSLVGDTEAFF.

V is TRBV5-1 and J is TRBJ2-1; 9 nucleotides line up with TRBD1. The CDR3 consists of 13 residues. Germline V gives CDR1 SGHRS, CDR2 YFSETQ. Trimming cost V 4 bases and J 4 bases; bases outside gene matches: 0. In DNA form, the CDR3 reads TGCGCCAGCAGCGGGACAGGGTACAATGAGCAGTTCTTC. It translates to CASSGTGYNEQFF.

This chain connects TRBV6-5 to TRBJ1-6; D is unresolved. CDR1 is MNHEY and CDR2 is SVGAGI in the germline V gene. CDR3 size: 13 residues. V dropped 3 bases and J dropped 9 bases, with 9 bases sitting between them. For the CDR3, the DNA is TGTGCCAGCAGTTATGCCCGAGTTTCACCCCTCCACTTT. Its protein product is CASSYARVSPLHF.

V is TRBV5-1 and J is TRBJ1-2; tentatively, D is TRBD1 (6 bases). V shed 1 base and J shed 3 bases, with 7 bases lying between them. The CDR3 loop spans 13 amino acids. CDR1 and CDR2 (germline): SGHRS, YFSETQ. CDR3 DNA sequence: TGCGCCAGCAGCTTGAACAGGGACTATGGCTACACCTTC. This gives the protein CASSLNRDYGYTF.